The rows below give T cell receptor beta chains drawn from one sample of a study of human T cells and chemical hapten exposure. One entry per CDR3 protein results from TCRdb running MiXCR on the RACE reads. The sample carries 80,000 to 100,000 distinct CDR3 sequences, under 14% recorded once. Sequenced here: whole blood, sampled in connection with sensitization to the hapten diphenylcyclopropenone (DPC). These receptor sequences come from a woman in her forties or fifties with alopecia areata. Some clones in this sample may be carry-over from other donors' samples. The CDR3 runs from the conserved cysteine through the conserved F or W. D genes are given only for firm matches. Clone size is not always given. Where it is, it says once, few, many or a class for expanded clones.

j_gene | abundance | d_gene | v_gene | CDR3nt | CDR3aa
TRBJ1-1 | many | . | TRBV10-2 | TGCGCCAGCATCGGGGGGCAAACTGAAGCTTTCTTT | CASIGGQTEAFF
TRBJ1-1 | . | . | TRBV5-8 | TGTGCCAGCGCCTCTGGGGCCTTGAACACTGAAGCTTTCTTT | CASASGALNTEAFF
TRBJ1-1 | few | . | TRBV18 | TGTGCCAGCTCACAAACCCTACAGGGAGGAAGGAACACTGAAGCTTTCTTT | CASSQTLQGGRNTEAFF
TRBJ2-2 | few | TRBD2 | TRBV7-3 | TGTGCCAGCAGCTTAAATCCTAGCGGGAGGACCGGGGAGCTGTTTTTT | CASSLNPSGRTGELFF
TRBJ1-6 | few | TRBD1 | TRBV29-1 | TGCAGCGTTTCCAATACAGGGGCGCAGGATTCACCCCTCCACTTT | CSVSNTGAQDSPLHF
TRBJ1-2 | many | TRBD1 | TRBV29-1 | TGCAGCGTCGGACAGGGAGACGTGGGCTACACCTTC | CSVGQGDVGYTF
TRBJ2-3 | many | TRBD2 | TRBV7-9 | TGTGCCAGCAGCAAAATGGCTAGCGGGACGGATACGCAGTATTTT | CASSKMASGTDTQYF
TRBJ2-1 | . | TRBD2 | TRBV5-1 | TGCGCCAGCAGCCTCCACCCGACTAGCGGGCCATACAATGAGCAGTTCTTC | CASSLHPTSGPYNEQFF
TRBJ2-7 | many | . | TRBV18 | TGTGCCAGCTCACCCCTGGGGGCCATCTCTTACGAGCAGTACTTC | CASSPLGAISYEQYF
TRBJ2-1 | . | TRBD2 | TRBV6-4 | TGTGCCAGCAGTACTAGCGGGAGAGACCATGAGCAGTTCTTC | CASSTSGRDHEQFF
TRBJ2-7 | many | TRBD1 | TRBV5-1 | TGCGCCAGCAGCTTGCAGGGGGCGCGGGAGCAGTACTTC | CASSLQGAREQYF
TRBJ2-1 | many | . | TRBV6-5 | TGTGCCAGCAGCCACGGAGGGAGAAATGAGCAGTTCTTC | CASSHGGRNEQFF
TRBJ2-1 | once | . | TRBV5-1 | TGCGCCAGCGCCTCTAGCCATGAGCAGTTCTTC | CASASSHEQFF
TRBJ2-7 | . | TRBD1 | TRBV2 | TGTGCCAGCAGTTGGGGACAGGGGGCCCACGAGCAGTACTTC | CASSWGQGAHEQYF
TRBJ1-2 | many | TRBD1 | TRBV28 | TGTGCCAGCAGTGCCTTGACAGGGCCGCGCGATGGCTACACCTTC | CASSALTGPRDGYTF
TRBJ2-1 | . | TRBD2 | TRBV3-1 | TGTGCCAGCAGCCCCCAGGGGAGTAGCGGGAGGGCCTTCTACAATGAGCAGTTCTTC | CASSPQGSSGRAFYNEQFF
TRBJ1-1 | few | . | TRBV5-1 | TGCGCCAGCAGCTACTACATCACGAACACTGAAGCTTTCTTT | CASSYYITNTEAFF
TRBJ2-3 | few | . | TRBV9 | TGTGCCAGCAGCGTACTAGACCGTGGGGCAGGGAGCACAGATACGCAGTATTTT | CASSVLDRGAGSTDTQYF
TRBJ2-3 | . | TRBD1 | TRBV11-3 | TGTGCCAGCAGCTTGGGAGACAGGGCGGCAGATACGCAGTATTTT | CASSLGDRAADTQYF
TRBJ2-1 | . | TRBD2 | TRBV24-1 | TGTGCCACCAGTGACCTAGCGGGGAAGCAGTTCTTC | CATSDLAGKQFF
TRBJ2-5 | many | TRBD2 | TRBV6-2/TRBV6-3 | TGTGCCAGCAGTTACTACCTAGCGGGAGCTGAGACCCAGTACTTC | CASSYYLAGAETQYF
TRBJ1-1 | . | . | TRBV20-1 | TGCAGTGCTAGAAAAAAGGCGACAGGACCTGAAGCTTTCTTT | CSARKKATGPEAFF
TRBJ2-7 | many | . | TRBV6-6 | TGTGCCAGCACCCTTGGGCAGGTCTCCTACGAGCAGTACTTC | CASTLGQVSYEQYF
TRBJ2-1 | . | . | TRBV6-5 | TGTGCCAGCAGTTACCAGCCGCCGGTCGGGGGCCACAATGAGCAGTTCTTC | CASSYQPPVGGHNEQFF
TRBJ2-5 | few | . | TRBV29-1 | TGCAGCGCCGGGGACCGTCAAGAGACCCAGTACTTC | CSAGDRQETQYF
TRBJ2-7 | few | . | TRBV20-1 | TGCAGTGCTAGGGGAAGGGGACTGACCGTTTACGAGCAGTACTTC | CSARGRGLTVYEQYF
TRBJ2-1 | many | . | TRBV5-1 | TGCGCCAGCAGCTGGGGACCCAGCAATGAGCAGTTCTTC | CASSWGPSNEQFF
TRBJ2-2 | many | . | TRBV28 | TGTGCCAGCAGACGAGGGTCCGGGGAGCTGTTTTTT | CASRRGSGELFF
TRBJ2-7 | few | . | TRBV29-1 | TGCAGCGTTGAACAGGGCCACGAGCAGTACTTC | CSVEQGHEQYF
TRBJ2-7 | many | . | TRBV29-1 | TGCAGCGTTGAAGAGCGGGACACCTACGAGCAGTACTTC | CSVEERDTYEQYF
TRBJ2-6 | many | . | TRBV7-6 | TGTGCCAGCAGCGCCGTAGGAGGCTCTGGGGCCAACGTCCTGACTTTC | CASSAVGGSGANVLTF
TRBJ2-1 | few | TRBD2 | TRBV20-1 | TGCAGTATAGCGGGAGATTCCAATGAGCAGTTCTTC | CSIAGDSNEQFF
TRBJ2-4 | . | TRBD1 | TRBV12-3/TRBV12-4 | TGTGCCAGCAGTCCGGGACAGGGGGACATTCAGTACTTC | CASSPGQGDIQYF
TRBJ2-3 | . | . | TRBV9 | TGTGCCAGCAGCACCGGGACAGATACGCAGTATTTT | CASSTGTDTQYF
TRBJ1-4 | . | . | TRBV2 | TGTGCCAGCACTGTAGGCCCTGGGGCTAATGAAAAACTGTTTTTT | CASTVGPGANEKLFF
TRBJ2-6 | many | . | TRBV19 | TGTGCCAGTAGTACGAAGAGTGGGGCCAACGTCCTGACTTTC | CASSTKSGANVLTF
TRBJ2-5 | . | . | TRBV29-1 | TGCAGCGTTGAGGTTGGAGAGACCCAGTACTTC | CSVEVGETQYF
TRBJ2-1 | many | . | TRBV7-9 | TGTGCCAGCAGCTCCCGGGACTTCTCCTACAATGAGCAGTTCTTC | CASSSRDFSYNEQFF
TRBJ2-3 | few | . | TRBV5-1 | TGCGCCAGCAGCGTGGGACTCTCCGGAGATACGCAGTATTTT | CASSVGLSGDTQYF
TRBJ2-1 | few | . | TRBV12-3/TRBV12-4 | TGTGCCAGCCTTGGGCGACAGGGAGGAAATGAGCAGTTCTTC | CASLGRQGGNEQFF
TRBJ1-1 | . | . | TRBV29-1 | TGCAGCGTTGACCCCGGGGGGCAGGGTGAAGCTTTCTTT | CSVDPGGQGEAFF
TRBJ1-2 | . | . | TRBV28 | TGTGCCAGCAGTTTAAATGCGATCTACGCCTTC | CASSLNAIYAF
TRBJ2-7 | . | . | TRBV6-5 | TGTGCCAGCAGTGGGGACAAGTACGAGCAGTACTTC | CASSGDKYEQYF
TRBJ2-5 | . | . | TRBV6-6 | TGTGCCAGCAGTTACGGCATCGTTGCGGAGACCCAGTACTTC | CASSYGIVAETQYF
TRBJ2-1 | few | TRBD2 | TRBV12-3/TRBV12-4 | TGTGCCAGCAGTTGGGTCGTTGCTAGCGGGGATTACAATGAGCAGTTCTTC | CASSWVVASGDYNEQFF
TRBJ2-5 | few | TRBD2 | TRBV20-1 | TGCAGTGCTTCTACTAGCGGGAGGGCCTTCTTAGAGACCCAGTACTTC | CSASTSGRAFLETQYF
TRBJ2-7 | . | . | TRBV19 | TGTGCCAGTAGTCCCCAGGGGTTTCGGTACGAGCAGTACTTC | CASSPQGFRYEQYF
TRBJ2-2 | many | . | TRBV14 | TGTGCCAGCAGCCAAGGTACACAGCGGGACACCGGGGAGCTGTTTTTT | CASSQGTQRDTGELFF
TRBJ2-7 | many | . | TRBV21-1 | TGTGCCAGCAGCCCCAGAAAGCGGGACGAGCAGTACTTC | CASSPRKRDEQYF
TRBJ2-1 | many | . | TRBV30 | TGTGCCTGGAGTGTACCGGAGCAGGGGTACAATGAGCAGTTCTTC | CAWSVPEQGYNEQFF
TRBJ1-3 | many | . | TRBV12-5 | TGTGCTAGTGGTTTGGACCGGCACAGGGACTCTGGCACTGGAAACACCATATATTTT | CASGLDRHRDSGTGNTIYF
TRBJ2-7 | . | . | TRBV28 | TGTGCCAGCAGTTACCCCAGGGATTCCTACGAGCAGTACTTC | CASSYPRDSYEQYF
TRBJ2-7 | many | . | TRBV7-6 | TGTGCCAGCAGCTTAGAGGTTGGCTACGAGCAGTACTTC | CASSLEVGYEQYF